The present T cell receptor (beta chain) was sequenced within a study of blood T cell repertoires in COVID-19 (dated by TCRdb to 2018 to 2020). Study-level background: Samples covering the acute and convalescent phases of COVID-19 were provided by collaborators in the United States, Italy and Spain. Where available, HLA class I and class II types were obtained from metadata supplied by the sample provider rather than from assay-based typing. The repertoires were released in a freely available public database meant as a resource for research on the immune response to SARS-CoV-2. Subjects who had been exposed to COVID-19, were actively infected with it, or had recovered from it provided the deeply sampled blood TCRbeta repertoires that made up the dataset. The prospective study material was composed of cDNA or gDNA derived from T cells, B-cell-depleted T cells, or PBMCs. The samples were drawn from two sources: the first 160 participants of the ongoing ImmuneRACE study, and over 1,000 subjects contributed by 6 global collaborators. The sample metadata nearly always contained a de-identified subject ID, COVID-19 status, age in years and sex.

The immunoSEQ Assay, a bias-controlled multiplex PCR, was used to amplify TCRbeta CDR3 regions from genomic DNA. On the study's bioinformatics: The number of nucleated cells in each sample was estimated from the amplification of reference gene primers within the assay. To quantify the absolute abundance of each unique TCRbeta CDR3 rearrangement, sequence reads were collapsed and filtered. For each sample, productive Simpson clonality was calculated by taking the square root of Simpson's diversity index across productive rearrangements. Drawn from immuneACCESS, this table holds only the in-frame rearrangements with V and J called that TCRdb kept. Clones are partly lost; checked studies trace under half to an unresolved V gene and leave the rest unexplained. V, J and clone size derive from that table, while D and trimming were established from the DNA sequence. This sample has around 300,000 clones in its table, and around four fifths of those were observed once. Together, the top ten hold 4.1% of the sample.

Each collaborating institution followed its own protocols to collect whole blood in K2EDTA tubes. For TCRbeta analysis, collaborators shipped samples as frozen whole blood, isolated PBMCs, or DNA extracted from either of those sample types. On this clone: The antigen this receptor binds is unknown. It has no much larger one-base neighbor in the sample; base qualities were not kept.

Trimming removed 5 bases from V and 3 bases from J; the gene matches leave 4 bases unexplained. Sequences SGHVS (CDR1) and FNYEAQ (CDR2) are obtained from the germline V gene. The CDR3 runs 15 residues from the cysteine to the phenylalanine. The read is trimmed to its CDR3 DNA, 45 bases read in frame from base 1. General study outcomes and caveats: The quantity of clinical and demographic metadata differed by source and by participant and was supplied without curation.

The TCR originated in a woman aged 45 to 65 with active or convalescent COVID-19. The sequence links TRBV7-6 to TRBJ2-7, and TRBD2 aligns with 13 junction nucleotides. Sequencing was carried out using peripheral blood. The CDR3 is CASSPGLAGYYEQYF. Here is the DNA: TGTGCCAGCAGCCCGGGACTAGCGGGATACTACGAGCAGTACTTC.